This is a list of T cell receptor beta chains from one sample in a study of cytomegalovirus exposure and HLA in healthy donors. Some clones are missing from TCRdb's copy, which holds only in-frame ones; the method was immunoSEQ multiplex PCR. The table shows 180,000 or so clones, with 75% to 85% occurring only once. Source material: PBMCs. The receptors derive from a man aged 18-30 years in good health and CMV-seronegative. Each CDR3 is given with its conserved first and last residue. The D gene is left open where the match is weak. Expanded clones get a size class; other rows say once, few or many, or leave the size out.

16 TRBJ2-5 TRBV7-8 TRBD2 . TGTGCCAGCAGCCCCCGCCGGTGGGAGGGCCGGGGGACCCAGTACTTC CASSPRRWEGRGTQYF
15 TRBJ2-1 TRBV6-5 TRBD2 . TGTGCCAGCAGTTACGGCCTAGCGGCATACAATGAGCAGTTCTTC CASSYGLAAYNEQFF
15 TRBJ1-1 TRBV5-4 . . TGTGCCAGCAGCTTTAACCCGGGGATGAACACTGAAGCTTTCTTT CASSFNPGMNTEAFF
15 TRBJ1-1 TRBV19 . . TGTGCCAGTAGACCCGGCGGGGGGAGGCTTATGAGAACTTTCTTT CASRPGGGRLMRTFF
15 TRBJ2-7 TRBV9 TRBD1 . TGTGCCAGCAGCCCCAGACAGGGAATCTCCTACGAGCAGTACTTC CASSPRQGISYEQYF
13 TRBJ2-1 TRBV6-1 . . TGTGCCAGCAACCGGGGGACGTTTAATGAGCAGTTCTTC CASNRGTFNEQFF
16 TRBJ2-5 TRBV9 TRBD2 few TGTGCCAGCAGCCCCCTGGGGACTAGCGGTAAAGAGACCCAGTACTTC CASSPLGTSGKETQYF
13 TRBJ1-2 TRBV27 TRBD1 . TGTGCCAGCATGGGACAGGGGGCACGGGGCTACACCTTC CASMGQGARGYTF
15 TRBJ1-1 TRBV7-6 . . TGTGCCAGCAGCTTAATGGGCAGCTCGAACACTGAAGCTTTCTTT CASSLMGSSNTEAFF
14 TRBJ2-5 TRBV7-2 TRBD2 . TGTGCCAGCAGCTCGGGTTTTAGCGGGATAACCCAGTACTTC CASSSGFSGITQYF
15 TRBJ2-7 TRBV30 . . TGTGCCTGGAGTGTGGGCGACAGAGACTCCTACGAGCGGTACTTC CAWSVGDRDSYERYF
15 TRBJ2-7 TRBV5-4 TRBD1 . TGTGCCAGCAGCTTGCCGAAGACAGGGTCCTACGAGCAGTACTTC CASSLPKTGSYEQYF
15 TRBJ1-4 TRBV19 . few TGTGCCAGTAGTCCGATCAGCGGGGGCATGGAAAAACTGTTTTTT CASSPISGGMEKLFF
16 TRBJ2-7 TRBV5-4 . . TGTGCCAGCAGCACACCCCCTGGGAGCGGTTCCTACGAGCAGTACTTC CASSTPPGSGSYEQYF
20 TRBJ2-1 TRBV18 TRBD2 . TGTGCCAGCTCAGCTGTCGGCGGGAGTATAGGTTCAGGGTCCCACAATGAGCAGTTCTTC CASSAVGGSIGSGSHNEQFF
15 TRBJ1-4 TRBV5-6 . . TGTGCCAGCAGCTTGGCCGGGGGGGGCCTTGAAAAACTGTTTTTT CASSLAGGGLEKLFF
14 TRBJ1-2 TRBV11-3 . once TGTGCCAGCAGCCCGCCAGGGTTGAGCTATGGCTACACCTTC CASSPPGLSYGYTF
16 TRBJ1-4 TRBV5-1 . . TGCGCCAGCAGCTTGGCTGTTGGGGCGGGGGGTGGAAAACTGTTTTTT CASSLAVGAGGGKLFF
17 TRBJ2-3 TRBV21-1 . . TGTGCCAGCAGCAAGGCTGTGTGGGCCACTAGCACAGATACGCAGTATTTT CASSKAVWATSTDTQYF
17 TRBJ1-5 TRBV28 TRBD1 . TGTGCCAGCACCTCAGGGGGCGGCTCCCCTAGCAATCAGCCCCAGCATTTT CASTSGGGSPSNQPQHF
12 TRBJ1-2 TRBV7-9 TRBD1 . TGTGCCAGCAGCCAACAGGGGTTTGGCTACACCTTC CASSQQGFGYTF
13 TRBJ2-3 TRBV29-1 TRBD1 . TGCAGCGTTGAGGGACAGAGCACAGATACGCAGTATTTT CSVEGQSTDTQYF
15 TRBJ1-2 TRBV19 TRBD1 few TGTGCCAGTAGTCCCCTCATAACAGGGGCCTATGGCTACACCTTC CASSPLITGAYGYTF
15 TRBJ1-2 TRBV29-1 TRBD1 . TGCAGCGTTGTAGAACAGGGGGGTTCTAACTATGGCTACACCTTC CSVVEQGGSNYGYTF
14 TRBJ2-7 TRBV9 TRBD1 . TGTGCCAGCAGCCCCGGGACAGCACACTACGAGCAGTACTTC CASSPGTAHYEQYF
12 TRBJ1-2 TRBV19 . . TGTGCCAGTAGTGGACTCTTATATGGCTACACCTTC CASSGLLYGYTF
17 TRBJ2-7 TRBV7-3 TRBD2 . TGTGCCAGCAGCTTAGGAACCGCTAGCGGGGGGGACTACGAGCAGTACTTC CASSLGTASGGDYEQYF
16 TRBJ1-5 TRBV27 TRBD1 . TGTGCCAGCAGTCCAGAAGGACAGGGACAATATCAGCCCCAGCATTTT CASSPEGQGQYQPQHF
12 TRBJ2-1 TRBV27 . . TGTGCCAGCAGCACAGATTACAATGAGCAGTTCTTC CASSTDYNEQFF
14 TRBJ2-7 TRBV7-8 TRBD2 . TGTGCCAGCAGCTTGGCGAGGGGAGGGTACGAGCAGTACTTC CASSLARGGYEQYF
12 TRBJ1-2 TRBV5-1 . . TGCGCCAGCAGCTTGGGGGCGCCTGGCTACACCTTC CASSLGAPGYTF
14 TRBJ1-3 TRBV15 . . TGTGCCACCAGCAAGTACAGGGAGGGAAACACCATATATTTT CATSKYREGNTIYF
16 TRBJ1-1 TRBV27 TRBD1 . TGTGCCAGCAGTTTAAGGACAGGACCCATGAACACTGAAGCTTTCTTT CASSLRTGPMNTEAFF
16 TRBJ1-5 TRBV7-9 . . TGTGCCAGCAGCCCCCGAGGAGGTATTAGCAATCAGCCCCAGCATTTT CASSPRGGISNQPQHF
15 TRBJ2-1 TRBV7-8 . . TGTGCCAGCAGCCCTTCCCGGGTGGTTTTGGGTGAGCAGTTCTTC CASSPSRVVLGEQFF
14 TRBJ1-4 TRBV18 . . TGTGCCAGCTCACCACAGGGGGCTAATGAAAAACTGTTTTTT CASSPQGANEKLFF
14 TRBJ2-1 TRBV6-5 TRBD1 . TGTGCCAGCAGTTACTGGGACAGGGGAGATGAGCAGTTCTTC CASSYWDRGDEQFF
15 TRBJ2-4 TRBV7-9 TRBD2 . TGTGCCAGCAGCTTAGGGACTAGCGGCAAAAACATTCAGTACTTC CASSLGTSGKNIQYF
14 TRBJ1-3 TRBV11-1 TRBD1 . TGTGCCAGCAGCTTAAATCAACAGGGGAACACCATATATTTT CASSLNQQGNTIYF
12 TRBJ2-7 TRBV18 . . TGTGCCACCTCCGCCGGGATCTACGAGCAGTACTTC CATSAGIYEQYF
11 TRBJ1-1 TRBV2 . few TGTGCCAGCAGTGACACGTCAGGAGCTTTCTTT CASSDTSGAFF
16 TRBJ1-6 TRBV15 . . TGTGCCACCAGCAGTTTCCGAGCTGGGGCTAATTCACCCCTCCACTTT CATSSFRAGANSPLHF
17 TRBJ2-2 TRBV27 . . TGTGCCAGCAGTAGCTCATGGACCTCGAGGGACACCGGGGAGCTGTTTTTT CASSSSWTSRDTGELFF
15 TRBJ1-1 TRBV14 TRBD1 . TGTGCCAGCAGCTACGACAGGGGGCGGAACACTGAAGCTTTCTTT CASSYDRGRNTEAFF
15 TRBJ1-2 TRBV2 TRBD1 . TGTGCCAGCAGGGAGACAGGGTCGTTTTTCTATGGCTACACCTTC CASRETGSFFYGYTF
17 TRBJ2-7 TRBV6-1 TRBD2 . TGTGCCAGCAGTGAATGGGCAACTAGCGGGACTCGCTACGAGCAGTACTTC CASSEWATSGTRYEQYF
15 TRBJ2-1 TRBV30 . . TGTGCCTGGAGTGTTTTGGGGCGGCCCTACAATGAGCAGTTCTTC CAWSVLGRPYNEQFF
15 TRBJ2-7 TRBV15 TRBD2 . TGTGCCACCAGCGCTGGGACTAGCGGGGGTGGTGAGCAGTACTTC CATSAGTSGGGEQYF
12 TRBJ1-1 TRBV25-1 . few TGTGCCAGCAGTGAATATTCGGCTGAAGCTTTCTTT CASSEYSAEAFF
17 TRBJ2-1 TRBV21-1 . . TGTGCCAGCAGCAAAGAGGATAGCGGGAGACCCTCTAATGAGCAGTTCTTC CASSKEDSGRPSNEQFF
13 TRBJ2-7 TRBV6-5 . few TGTGCCAGCAGTTACGCCGATAGCTACGAGCAGTACTTC CASSYADSYEQYF
14 TRBJ1-1 TRBV5-1 . . TGCGCCAGCAGCCAGACTACAGAGTACACTGAAGCTTTCTTT CASSQTTEYTEAFF
13 TRBJ2-5 TRBV15 . . TGTGCCACCAGTGGCGGAATACAAGAGACCCAGTACTTC CATSGGIQETQYF
15 TRBJ2-5 TRBV7-3 TRBD2 . TGTGCCAGCAGCCTTAGCGGGGGTACCCAAGAGACCCAGTACTTC CASSLSGGTQETQYF
13 TRBJ1-1 TRBV29-1 TRBD1 . TGCAGCGTTGCCGAGACAGGGGGCGCTGAAGCTTTCTTT CSVAETGGAEAFF
18 TRBJ2-1 TRBV5-1 TRBD1 . TGCGCCACCACAGGGGCACAAAGGGGCCCGTACCAAAATCCGGAGCAGTTCTTC CATTGAQRGPYQNPEQFF
14 TRBJ1-2 TRBV15 . . TGTGCCACCAGCAGAGATCGGGGTGGCTATGGCTACACCTTC CATSRDRGGYGYTF